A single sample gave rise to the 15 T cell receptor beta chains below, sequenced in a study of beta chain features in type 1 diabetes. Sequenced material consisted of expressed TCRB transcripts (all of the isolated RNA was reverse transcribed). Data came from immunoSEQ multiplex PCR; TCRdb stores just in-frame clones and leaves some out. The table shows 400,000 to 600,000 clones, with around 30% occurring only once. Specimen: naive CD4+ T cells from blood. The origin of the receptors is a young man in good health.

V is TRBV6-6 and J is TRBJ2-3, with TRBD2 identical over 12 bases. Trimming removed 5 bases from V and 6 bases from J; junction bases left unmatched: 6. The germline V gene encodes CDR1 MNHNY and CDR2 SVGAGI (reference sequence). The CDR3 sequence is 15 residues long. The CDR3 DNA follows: TGTGCCAGCAGTCCCCTAGCGGGAGGGGGGGATACGCAGTATTTT. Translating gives CASSPLAGGGDTQYF.

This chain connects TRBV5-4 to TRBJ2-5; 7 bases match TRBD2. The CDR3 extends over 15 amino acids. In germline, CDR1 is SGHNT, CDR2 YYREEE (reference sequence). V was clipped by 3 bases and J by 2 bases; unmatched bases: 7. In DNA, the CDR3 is TGTGCCAGCAGCTGGGCTAGCGGCGAACAAGAGACCCAGTACTTC. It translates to CASSWASGEQETQYF.

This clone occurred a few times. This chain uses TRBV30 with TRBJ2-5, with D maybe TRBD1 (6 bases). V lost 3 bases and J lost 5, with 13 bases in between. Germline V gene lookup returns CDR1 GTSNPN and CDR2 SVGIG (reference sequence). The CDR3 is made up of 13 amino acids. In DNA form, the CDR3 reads TGTGCCTGGAGCGGACAGATTTCGGAGACCCAGTACTTC. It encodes CAWSGQISETQYF.

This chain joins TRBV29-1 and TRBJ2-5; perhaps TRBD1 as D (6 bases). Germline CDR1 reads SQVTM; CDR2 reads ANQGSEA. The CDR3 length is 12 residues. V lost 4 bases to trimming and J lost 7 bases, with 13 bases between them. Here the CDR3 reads CSVGAVGGTQYF. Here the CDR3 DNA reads TGCAGCGTTGGGGCAGTAGGGGGGACCCAGTACTTC.

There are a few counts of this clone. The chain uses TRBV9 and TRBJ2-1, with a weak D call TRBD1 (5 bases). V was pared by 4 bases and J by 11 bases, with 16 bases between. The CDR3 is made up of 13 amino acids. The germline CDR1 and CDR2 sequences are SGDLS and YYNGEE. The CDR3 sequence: CASSHDSVVQQFF. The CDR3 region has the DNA TGTGCCAGCAGCCACGACAGTGTCGTTCAGCAGTTCTTC.

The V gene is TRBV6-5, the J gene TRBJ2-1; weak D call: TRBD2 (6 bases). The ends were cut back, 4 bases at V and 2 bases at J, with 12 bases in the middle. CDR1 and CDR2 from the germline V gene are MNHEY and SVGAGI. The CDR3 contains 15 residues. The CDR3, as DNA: TGTGCCAGCAGTTTAGCGGAGACGACCTACAATGAGCAGTTCTTC. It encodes CASSLAETTYNEQFF.

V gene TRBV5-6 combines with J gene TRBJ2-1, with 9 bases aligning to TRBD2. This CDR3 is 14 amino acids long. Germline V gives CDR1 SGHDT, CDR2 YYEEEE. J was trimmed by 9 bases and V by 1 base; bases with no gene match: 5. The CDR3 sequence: CASSLFSGRGEQFF. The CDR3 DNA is TGTGCCAGCAGCTTGTTTAGCGGGAGAGGTGAGCAGTTCTTC. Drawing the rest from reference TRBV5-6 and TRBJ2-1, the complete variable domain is DAGVTQSPTHLIKTRGQQVTLRCSPKSGHDTVSWYQQALGQGPQFIFQYYEEEERQRGNFPDRFSGHQFPNYSSELNVNALLLGDSALYLCASSLFSGRGEQFFGPGTRLTVL.

Written as DNA, the CDR3 is TGTGCCAGCAGTGAGGGACAGTACAATGAGCAGTTCTTC. Residues: CASSEGQYNEQFF. The chain is built from TRBV25-1 and TRBJ2-1; 7 bases fit TRBD1. J gave up 4 bases and V 3 bases, and 0 bases lay outside the gene matches. The CDR3 runs 13 residues. The germline gives CDR1 MGHDK, CDR2 SYGVNS.

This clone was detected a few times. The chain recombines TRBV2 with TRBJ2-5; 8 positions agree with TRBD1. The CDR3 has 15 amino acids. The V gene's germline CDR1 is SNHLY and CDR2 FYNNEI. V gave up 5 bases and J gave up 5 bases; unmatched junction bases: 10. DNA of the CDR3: TGTGCCAGCAGTCAATATGGACAGGGAGGCGAGACCCAGTACTTC. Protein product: CASSQYGQGGETQYF.

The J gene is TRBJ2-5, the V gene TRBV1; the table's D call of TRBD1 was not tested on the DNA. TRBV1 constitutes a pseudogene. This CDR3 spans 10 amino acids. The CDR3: CTSSDNPTYF. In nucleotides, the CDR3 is TGCACCAGCAGCGACAACCCGACGTACTTC.

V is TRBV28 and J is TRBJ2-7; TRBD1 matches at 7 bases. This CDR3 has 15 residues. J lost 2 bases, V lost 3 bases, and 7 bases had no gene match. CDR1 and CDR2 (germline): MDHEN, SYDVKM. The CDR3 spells CASSFPDRVTYEQYF. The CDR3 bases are TGTGCCAGCAGTTTTCCTGACAGGGTAACCTACGAGCAGTACTTC.

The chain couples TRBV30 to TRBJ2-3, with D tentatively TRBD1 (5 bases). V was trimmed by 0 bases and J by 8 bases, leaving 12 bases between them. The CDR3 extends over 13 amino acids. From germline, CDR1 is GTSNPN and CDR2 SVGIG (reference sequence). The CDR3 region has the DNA TGTGCCTGGAGTGTATCAGGGTATGGTACGCAGTATTTT. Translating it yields CAWSVSGYGTQYF. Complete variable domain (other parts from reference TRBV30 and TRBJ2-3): SQTIHQWPATLVQPVGSPLSLECTVEGTSNPNLYWYRQAAGRGLQLLFYSVGIGQISSEVPQNLSASRPQDRQFILSSKKLLLSDSGFYLCAWSVSGYGTQYFGPGTRLTVL.

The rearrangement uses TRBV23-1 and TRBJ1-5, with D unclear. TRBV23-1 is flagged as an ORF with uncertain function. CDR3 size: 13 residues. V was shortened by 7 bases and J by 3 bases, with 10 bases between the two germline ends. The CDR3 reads CASKGSNNQPQHF. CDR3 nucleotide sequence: TGCGCCAGCAAAGGGTCGAACAATCAGCCCCAGCATTTT.

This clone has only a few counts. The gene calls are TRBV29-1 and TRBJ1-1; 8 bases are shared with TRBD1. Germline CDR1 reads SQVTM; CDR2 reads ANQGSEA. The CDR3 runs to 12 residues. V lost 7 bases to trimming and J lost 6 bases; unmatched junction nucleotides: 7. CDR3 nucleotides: TGCAGCGGATCGGACAGGGCTCCTGAAGCTTTCTTT. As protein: CSGSDRAPEAFF.

As DNA, the CDR3 is TGTGCCAGCAGCTTGGAGCCTAACTATGGCTACACCTTC. It translates to CASSLEPNYGYTF. The V call is TRBV5-6, the J call TRBJ1-2; D gene ambiguous. With 0 bases removed from V and 0 bases from J, the gap between germline ends came to 3 bases. This CDR3 is built from 13 residues. CDR1 and CDR2 from the germline V gene are SGHDT and YYEEEE.